The 7 T cell receptor beta chains reported below all come from one sample, sequenced in a study of blood T cell repertoires in COVID-19 (dated by TCRdb to 2018 to 2020). Libraries were prepared through the immunoSEQ multiplex PCR assay. The source is immuneACCESS, and TCRdb retained only in-frame sequences with V and J called. Part of the clones is not carried over; for the studies checked, unresolved V genes explain less than half of this, and the remainder is unexplained. Within this sample are around 250,000 clones, with roughly 84% of them counted one time only. 1.5% to 1.9% of the sample is in the top ten clones. Sequencing was carried out using peripheral blood. The source is a woman aged 40-49 years who had recovered from COVID-19.

This chain links TRBV7-2 with TRBJ2-1, with TRBD1 as a possible D gene (5 bases). Germline V gene data show CDR1 as SGHTA and CDR2 as FQGNSA. V gave up 5 bases and J gave up 4 bases, with 15 bases separating them. This CDR3 spans 15 amino acids. Written as DNA, the CDR3 is TGTGCCAGCAGCCCTAACAGGTTAGAATACAATGAGCAGTTCTTC. This encodes CASSPNRLEYNEQFF.

In its sample, this clone was seen a few times. The chain employs TRBV28 and TRBJ2-7, with 7 bases matching TRBD1. Germline V gene sequence: CDR1 MDHEN, CDR2 SYDVKM. CDR3 size: 15 residues. The J segment lost 7 bases and the V segment lost 4 bases, leaving 13 bases of the junction unmatched. The CDR3 coding sequence is TGTGCCAGCAGTTCAACAGGGGCCTTGGTAGAAGAGCAGTACTTC. It translates to CASSSTGALVEEQYF.

CDR3 in DNA: TGTGCCATAGGGAAGGGGGCAGATACGCAGTATTTT. Its protein is CAIGKGADTQYF. This chain joins TRBV11-3 and TRBJ2-3; possibly TRBD1 for D (6 bases). The CDR3 covers 12 residues. Trimming removed 10 bases from V and 4 bases from J, with 12 bases in between. Germline CDR1 and CDR2: SGHNT and YENEEA.

This clone appeared a few times. V is TRBV28 and J is TRBJ1-4; D is unresolved. Germline V gives CDR1 MDHEN, CDR2 SYDVKM. The CDR3 covers 12 residues. The V end was cut by 1 base, the J end by 8 bases, with 5 bases between. The CDR3 coding sequence is TGTGCCAGCAGTTTATTTGGCGAAAAACTGTTTTTT. Residues: CASSLFGEKLFF.

The V gene is TRBV3-1 (or the pseudogene TRBV3-2), the J gene TRBJ2-1; weak D call: TRBD1 (6 bases). Trimming removed 2 bases at V and 4 bases at J, with 15 bases between. CDR1 is LGHDT and CDR2 is YNNKEL in the germline V gene (reference sequence). The CDR3 extends over 16 amino acids. CDR3 loop: CASSQHREFIYNEQFF. The CDR3, as DNA: TGTGCCAGCAGCCAACACAGGGAATTTATTTACAATGAGCAGTTCTTC.

The rearrangement joins TRBV7-9 to TRBJ2-2; possible D gene TRBD2, 6 bases. This CDR3 has 14 amino acids. CDR1 is SEHNR and CDR2 is FQNEAQ in the germline V gene (reference sequence). The germline V and J ends were trimmed by 3 bases and 3 bases, with 8 bases remaining between them. The CDR3 nucleotides are TGTGCCAGCAGCTTGGGACTTCACACCGGGGAGCTGTTTTTT. As protein: CASSLGLHTGELFF.

The chain carries TRBV2 and TRBJ1-5; maybe TRBD1 (6 bases). Germline V gene lookup returns CDR1 SNHLY and CDR2 FYNNEI. V was clipped by 4 bases and J by 2 bases, with 12 bases between them. The CDR3 consists of 15 residues. The CDR3 coding sequence is TGTGCCAGCAGTGGTCAAGGGGGAGGCAATCAGCCCCAGCATTTT. The encoded protein is CASSGQGGGNQPQHF. Together with reference TRBV2 and TRBJ1-5, the CDR3 gives the full variable domain: EPEVTQTPSHQVTQMGQEVILRCVPISNHLYFYWYRQILGQKVEFLVSFYNNEISEKSEIFDDQFSVERPDGSNFTLKIRSTKLEDSAMYFCASSGQGGGNQPQHFGDGTRLSIL.